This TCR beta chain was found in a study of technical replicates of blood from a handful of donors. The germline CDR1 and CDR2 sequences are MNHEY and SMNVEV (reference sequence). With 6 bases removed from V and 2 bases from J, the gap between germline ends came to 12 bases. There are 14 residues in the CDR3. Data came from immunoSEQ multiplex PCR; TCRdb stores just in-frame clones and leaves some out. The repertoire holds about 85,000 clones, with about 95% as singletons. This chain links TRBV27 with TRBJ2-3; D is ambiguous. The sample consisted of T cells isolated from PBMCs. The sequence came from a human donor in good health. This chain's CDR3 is CASSTRLDTDTQYF. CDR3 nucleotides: TGTGCCAGCAGCACCAGACTCGACACAGATACGCAGTATTTT.